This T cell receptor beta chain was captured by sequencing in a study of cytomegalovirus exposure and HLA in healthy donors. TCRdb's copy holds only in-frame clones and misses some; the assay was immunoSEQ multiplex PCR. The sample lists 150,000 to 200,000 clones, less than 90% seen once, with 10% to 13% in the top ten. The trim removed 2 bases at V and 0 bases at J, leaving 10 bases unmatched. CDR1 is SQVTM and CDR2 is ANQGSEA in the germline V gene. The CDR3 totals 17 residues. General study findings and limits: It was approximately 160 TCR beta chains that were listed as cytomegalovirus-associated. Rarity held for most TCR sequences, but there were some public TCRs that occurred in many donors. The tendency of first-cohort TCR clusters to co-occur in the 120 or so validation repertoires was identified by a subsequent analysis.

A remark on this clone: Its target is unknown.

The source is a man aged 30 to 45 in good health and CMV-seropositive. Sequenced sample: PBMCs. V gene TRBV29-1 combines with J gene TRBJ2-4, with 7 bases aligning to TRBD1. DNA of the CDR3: TGCAGCGTTGAAAGCCGACAGGGCATTCTAGCCAAAAACATTCAGTACTTC. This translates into CSVESRQGILAKNIQYF.